This entry lists 31 T cell receptor beta chains sequenced from one sample in a study of cytomegalovirus exposure and HLA in healthy donors. Primers for the PCR totalled 60 Vbeta and 13 Jbeta. Clones were read by immunoSEQ multiplex PCR, and TCRdb kept only the in-frame ones, dropping some. The repertoire has some 78,000 clones, 80% of them found once; the top ten carry over 20%. Sequenced sample: PBMCs. Every receptor here comes from a woman between 50 and 59 years old in good health and CMV-seropositive.

A few counts support this clone. The V and J genes are TRBV2 and TRBJ1-1; the match to TRBD1 covers 7 bases. The CDR3 runs 14 residues. Trimming at V came to 4 bases and at J to 5 bases, leaving 7 bases not matched to a gene. In germline, CDR1 is SNHLY, CDR2 FYNNEI. CDR3 nucleotides: TGTGCCAGCAGTGGGGGCAGGGGGGTTACTGAAGCTTTCTTT. Encoded protein: CASSGGRGVTEAFF.

This chain links TRBV7-3 with TRBJ2-2; 7 nucleotides align to TRBD2. The germline V gene encodes CDR1 SGHTA and CDR2 FQGTGA. The CDR3 totals 16 residues. Trimming removed 1 base from V and 7 bases from J; junction bases left unmatched: 9. The chain's CDR3 is CASSLISGNGVGELFF. The CDR3 DNA sequence: TGTGCCAGCAGCTTAATAAGCGGGAACGGGGTCGGGGAGCTGTTTTTT. Supplemented by reference TRBV7-3 and TRBJ2-2, the full variable domain reads GAGVSQTPSNKVTEKGKYVELRCDPISGHTALYWYRQSLGQGPEFLIYFQGTGAADDSGLPNDRFFAVRPEGSVSTLKIQRTERGDSAVYLCASSLISGNGVGELFFGEGSRLTVL.

The chain carries TRBV6-5 and TRBJ1-4, with D unclear. Germline CDR1 is MNHEY and CDR2 is SVGAGI. Trimming took 2 bases from V and 3 from J, leaving 13 bases between them. This CDR3 spans 16 amino acids. CDR3 sequence (DNA): TGTGCCAGCAGTTACCCCGGCGGTGTCGCTAATGAAAAACTGTTTTTT. Its translation: CASSYPGGVANEKLFF.

V is TRBV6-6 and J is TRBJ2-5; D unresolved. V was shortened by 2 bases and J by 0 bases, with 4 bases between the two germline ends. The CDR3 runs to 13 residues. The V gene's germline CDR1 is MNHNY and CDR2 SVGAGI (reference sequence). The CDR3 loop reads CASSYDYQETQYF. The CDR3 DNA is TGTGCCAGCAGTTACGACTACCAAGAGACCCAGTACTTC.

The chain has TRBV11-1 and TRBJ2-5; weak D call: TRBD2 (6 bases). Germline V lookup: CDR1 SGHAT, CDR2 FQDESV (reference sequence). The V and J ends lost 1 base and 6 bases respectively, with 18 bases between them. The CDR3 is 16 amino acids. This CDR3 is CASSLEPPRTMQTQYF. The CDR3 nucleotides are TGTGCCAGCAGCTTAGAGCCCCCTAGGACTATGCAGACCCAGTACTTC. Full variable domain (outside the CDR3, taken from reference TRBV11-1 and TRBJ2-5): EAEVAQSPRYKITEKSQAVAFWCDPISGHATLYWYRQILGQGPELLVQFQDESVVDDSQLPKDRFSAERLKGVDSTLKIQPAELGDSAMYLCASSLEPPRTMQTQYFGPGTRLLVL.

J is TRBJ2-1 and V is TRBV2, with 8 bases that match TRBD1. CDR3 length: 14 residues. The V gene end was trimmed by 6 bases and the J gene end by 4 bases; junction bases not matched to a gene: 5. From germline, CDR1 is SNHLY and CDR2 FYNNEI. CDR3 DNA sequence: TGTGCCAGCAGGCCGGGACAGGTATACAATGAGCAGTTCTTC. Translating it yields CASRPGQVYNEQFF.

The chain uses TRBV28 and TRBJ2-7, with a possible D match to TRBD1 (6 bases). V dropped 5 bases and J dropped 4 bases, with 15 bases sitting between them. This CDR3 is 14 amino acids long. CDR1 MDHEN and CDR2 SYDVKM come from the germline V gene. The CDR3 is CASSHDGGGYEQYF. CDR3 nucleotides: TGTGCCAGCAGTCACGATGGGGGCGGTTACGAGCAGTACTTC.

The J gene is TRBJ2-5, the V gene TRBV5-6; TRBD1 might be the D (5 bases). CDR1 and CDR2 (germline): SGHDT, YYEEEE. There are 14 residues in the CDR3. Trimming cost V 3 bases and J 5 bases, with 14 bases left between them. CDR3 in DNA: TGTGCCAGCAGCTGGGCAGGGTTGGGGGAGACCCAGTACTTC. Amino acids: CASSWAGLGETQYF.

The rearrangement uses TRBV27 and TRBJ2-2; D might be TRBD1 (5 bases). V was trimmed by 2 bases and J by 5 bases, leaving 15 bases between them. Germline V gene data show CDR1 as MNHEY and CDR2 as SMNVEV (reference sequence). This CDR3 is built from 16 residues. CDR3: CASSLSRAATTGELFF. The CDR3 nucleotides are TGTGCCAGCAGTTTAAGCAGGGCTGCAACGACCGGGGAGCTGTTTTTT.

The chain carries TRBV9 and TRBJ1-6; 7 bases are shared with TRBD1. V trimming: 3 bases; J trimming: 8 bases; junction bases outside the gene matches: 2. Per the germline V gene, CDR1 is SGDLS and CDR2 is YYNGEE. The CDR3 runs to 13 residues. In DNA form, the CDR3 reads TGTGCCAGCAGCGCCGACAGGGATTCACCCCTCCACTTT. Its protein product is CASSADRDSPLHF.

The V call is TRBV5-8, the J call TRBJ2-6, with D perhaps matching TRBD2 (6 bases). V lost 0 bases and J lost 2, with 9 bases in between. This CDR3 comprises 16 residues. Germline-derived CDR1 and CDR2 are SGHTS and YDEGEE. In DNA form, the CDR3 reads TGTGCCAGCAGCTTGGTTACTAGCCCTGGGGCCAACGTCCTGACTTTC. It encodes CASSLVTSPGANVLTF.

The gene calls are TRBV5-6 and TRBJ1-1; no clear D gene. Germline V lookup: CDR1 SGHDT, CDR2 YYEEEE. CDR3 length equals 14 residues. With 4 bases removed from V and 1 base from J, the gap between germline ends came to 11 bases. The CDR3 loop is CASSRLTGNTEAFF. The CDR3 nucleotides are TGTGCCAGCAGCCGCCTGACGGGGAACACTGAAGCTTTCTTT.

This chain joins TRBV9 and TRBJ1-4; TRBD1 is a possible D gene (5 bases). Germline loops: CDR1 SGDLS, CDR2 YYNGEE. The CDR3 has 14 amino acids. V lost 4 bases and J 3 bases, leaving 10 bases between the germline ends. The CDR3 DNA is TGTGCCAGCAGCAATGACAGAGCTAATGAAAAACTGTTTTTT. It is translated as CASSNDRANEKLFF.

The chain has TRBV6-4 and TRBJ1-1; D gene uncertain. V shed 6 bases and J shed 2 bases, with 10 bases lying between them. CDR3 length equals 13 residues. CDR1 and CDR2 (germline): MRHNA, SNTAGT. CDR3 DNA sequence: TGTGCCAGCAGCTTACAGCTAAACACTGAAGCTTTCTTT. It translates to CASSLQLNTEAFF.

The rearrangement links TRBV7-8 to TRBJ1-5; TRBD1 aligns across 9 bases. The germline V gene has CDR1 SGHVS and CDR2 FQNEAQ. This CDR3 has 15 amino acids. The junction had 8 bases not matched to a gene; V was cut back by 6 bases and J by 5 bases. The CDR3 protein is CASSQFRDRDQPQHF. The CDR3 DNA is TGTGCCAGCAGTCAATTCAGGGACAGGGATCAGCCCCAGCATTTT.

This clone was observed a handful of times. The J gene is TRBJ2-3, the V gene TRBV5-1; D not resolved. The CDR3 length is 11 residues. Germline values: CDR1 SGHRS, CDR2 YFSETQ. V lost 5 bases and J lost 8, with 9 bases in between. Here the CDR3 reads CASRSSGTQYF. In DNA, the CDR3 is TGCGCCAGCAGGAGCTCTGGTACGCAGTATTTT.

The rearrangement joins TRBV13 to TRBJ1-2; possible D gene TRBD1, 5 bases. Trimming removed 3 bases from V and 6 bases from J, with 17 bases in between. Germline V CDR1 and CDR2: PRHDT, FYEKMQ (reference sequence). This CDR3 is 15 amino acids long. As DNA, the CDR3 is TGTGCCAGCAGCTTCGACGGACCGGGAGGGGATGGCTACACCTTC. Encoded protein: CASSFDGPGGDGYTF.

The chain links TRBV27 to TRBJ1-6, with D tentatively TRBD1 (6 bases). This CDR3 has 16 amino acids. Per the germline V gene, CDR1 is MNHEY and CDR2 is SMNVEV (reference sequence). Trimming removed 9 bases at V and 0 bases at J, with 15 bases between. The CDR3 protein is CASRQVHNSYNSPLHF. The CDR3 region has the DNA TGTGCCAGTCGACAGGTCCACAACTCCTATAATTCACCCCTCCACTTT.

This clone has a single count. V gene TRBV6-1 combines with J gene TRBJ2-1, with TRBD1 matching 7 bases. This CDR3 spans 16 amino acids. The germline V gene has CDR1 MNHNS and CDR2 SASEGT. J lost 4 bases, V lost 4 bases, and 10 bases had no gene match. The CDR3 region is CASSVSPRDRYNEQFF. DNA for the CDR3: TGTGCCAGCAGTGTATCCCCCCGGGACAGATACAATGAGCAGTTCTTC.

V and J are TRBV7-9 and TRBJ2-7; a possible D gene is TRBD2 (5 bases). CDR3 size: 12 residues. Germline V CDR1 and CDR2: SEHNR, FQNEAQ (reference sequence). The germline V and J ends were trimmed by 2 bases and 6 bases, with 8 bases remaining between them. The CDR3 region is CASSLRGGEQYF. CDR3 bases: TGTGCCAGCAGCTTACGGGGTGGCGAGCAGTACTTC.

This rearrangement joins TRBV5-1 to TRBJ1-1, with D unclear. Between the trimmed V and J ends, which lost 2 bases and 4 bases, there was a span of 9 bases. There are 13 residues in the CDR3. Per the germline V gene, CDR1 is SGHRS and CDR2 is YFSETQ. The DNA of the CDR3 is TGCGCCAGCAGCTTCCAGACTGGCACTGAAGCTTTCTTT. This translates into CASSFQTGTEAFF.

The chain couples TRBV2 to TRBJ1-4, with 7 bases aligning to TRBD1. V lost 6 bases, J lost 7 bases, and 8 bases stayed unmatched. The CDR3 length is 14 residues. Germline CDR1 reads SNHLY; CDR2 reads FYNNEI. The CDR3 region is CASRTVDRSEKLFF. Written as DNA, the CDR3 is TGTGCCAGCAGGACGGTGGACAGGTCTGAAAAACTGTTTTTT.

This chain connects TRBV11-1 to TRBJ1-1; unclear D gene. The length of the CDR3 is 13 residues. Trimming stripped 5 bases from V and 3 bases from J, with 10 bases between. Germline CDR1 is SGHAT and CDR2 is FQDESV (reference sequence). The CDR3 DNA follows: TGTGCCAGCAGCCAGGACTGGGACACTGAAGCTTTCTTT. Translation gives CASSQDWDTEAFF.

V gene TRBV6-4 combines with J gene TRBJ2-3, with 10 positions matching TRBD2. Trimming at V came to 2 bases and at J to 1 base, leaving 0 bases not matched to a gene. From germline, CDR1 is MRHNA and CDR2 SNTAGT. This CDR3 region has 15 residues. In DNA, the CDR3 is TGTGCCAGCAGTGACACTAGCGGGGGCACAGATACGCAGTATTTT. This translates into CASSDTSGGTDTQYF.

V usage is TRBV7-9 and J usage is TRBJ2-5; TRBD1 aligns across 9 bases. The last part of the DNA fits TRBJ2-7 better; the J call may be wrong. The germline V gene encodes CDR1 SEHNR and CDR2 FQNEAQ (reference sequence). This CDR3 region has 14 residues. CDR3 sequence (DNA): TGTGCCAGCAGCTTTCCGGGACAGGGATACGAGCAGTACTTC. Translated, it gives CASSFPGQGYEQYF.

This clone was recorded once. V is TRBV15 and J is TRBJ1-2; 10 bases map to TRBD1. V was pared by 0 bases and J by 8 bases, with 3 bases of the junction left unmatched. The germline V gene encodes CDR1 LNHNV and CDR2 YYDKDF (reference sequence). This CDR3 has 14 residues. The CDR3 DNA reads as TGTGCCACCAGCAGAGATGGGACAGGGGACGGCTACACCTTC. Its protein product is CATSRDGTGDGYTF.

V usage is TRBV6-5 and J usage is TRBJ2-3; perhaps TRBD1 as D (7 bases). V dropped 5 bases and J dropped 2 bases, with 14 bases sitting between them. Germline CDR1 is MNHEY and CDR2 is SVGAGI. The CDR3 runs 15 residues. The CDR3 loop reads CASSGGTAATDTQYF. CDR3 nucleotide sequence: TGTGCCAGCAGTGGGGGGACAGCCGCCACAGATACGCAGTATTTT.

This chain links TRBV6-1 with TRBJ1-2; D unclear. The CDR3 is made up of 15 amino acids. The germline CDR1 and CDR2 sequences are MNHNS and SASEGT. Trimming removed 3 bases from V and 5 bases from J, with 16 bases in between. In DNA form, the CDR3 reads TGTGCCAGCAGTGAGTTGGGAGGGATCGGGTATGGCTACACCTTC. Translation gives CASSELGGIGYGYTF.

The V gene is TRBV11-1, the J gene TRBJ2-2; D is unresolved. Germline CDR1 is SGHAT and CDR2 is FQDESV (reference sequence). The ends were cut back, 3 bases at V and 4 bases at J, with 9 bases in the middle. The CDR3 runs 14 residues. The CDR3 nucleotides read TGTGCCAGCAGCTTCGGGTACGGCACCGGGGAGCTGTTTTTT. Translated: CASSFGYGTGELFF.

The genes are TRBV10-3 and TRBJ1-5; tentative D call: TRBD1 (6 bases). The germline V gene has CDR1 ENHRY and CDR2 SYGVKD. V was shortened by 6 bases and J by 4 bases, with 16 bases between the two germline ends. The CDR3 is 15 amino acids. In nucleotides, the CDR3 is TGTGCCATCAGCGCAACAGGGTTAAGTAATCAGCCCCAGCATTTT. It codes for CAISATGLSNQPQHF.

The J gene is TRBJ1-5, the V gene TRBV19, with 7 positions matching TRBD1. V was clipped by 4 bases and J by 0 bases; unmatched bases: 9. Germline CDR1 reads LNHDA; CDR2 reads SQIVND (reference sequence). CDR3 length: 17 residues. The CDR3 bases are TGTGCCAGTAGTAACCGGCAGGGGGTGGGTAGCAATCAGCCCCAGCATTTT. Its translation is CASSNRQGVGSNQPQHF.